This is a list of T cell receptor beta chains from one sample in a study of Graves' ophthalmopathy and Graves' hyperthyroidism. TCRdb re-called the multiplex PCR reads through MiXCR, storing one row per CDR3 protein. This table has roughly 600,000 distinct CDR3 sequences, under 45% appearing once. Sequencing used peripheral blood or thyroid tissue (not recorded which). The receptors were gathered from an adult man with Graves' hyperthyroidism. CDR3s include the opening cysteine and the closing phenylalanine or tryptophan. Fields, in order: V gene, CDR3 protein.

>TRBV2
CASSEWDRGGEQFF
>TRBV12-3/TRBV12-4
CASSLRQGKNYEQYF
>TRBV3-1
CASSQDAGSSNQPQHF
>TRBV24-1
CATSDGTLNTGELFF
>TRBV29-1
CSVAKGNTEAFF
>TRBV5-1
CASSHGTSGTQETQYF
>TRBV6-1
CASRVGPSLETQYF
>TRBV29-1
CSVLGRGETQYF
>TRBV7-2
CASSPETGYLHEQYF
>TRBV28
CASSLGIGGDQPQHF
>TRBV5-1
CASSTQGLGTEAFF
>TRBV18
CASSPPDRSPLHF
>TRBV2
CASSELRGVGNQPQHF
>TRBV9
CASSLKQGAGGELFF
>TRBV5-1
CASSPGTALSYEQYF
>TRBV7-9
CASRSLPGPYWYTEAFF
>TRBV29-1
CSLETGRVFLYGYTF
>TRBV3-1
CASSQLGKTYEQYF
>TRBV29-1
CSVAVEGTSYPNTGELFF
>TRBV7-7
CASSLGDTKAQETQYF
>TRBV20-1
CSARDVNEQFF
>TRBV20-1
CSASYPGPITYEQYF
>TRBV29-1
CSVATGVSNTIYF
>TRBV29-1
CSPGPEDKTGRYF
>TRBV25-1
CASSDPGRTSGYTF
>TRBV12-3/TRBV12-4
CASSSPALIGTQYF
>TRBV5-1
CASRLLAGGPEEIQYF
>TRBV7-2
CASSLERANTEAFF
>TRBV25-1
CASSPAGGPGNTIYF
>TRBV18
CASSPRAQETQYF
>TRBV7-8
CASSLGGRGRGETQYF
>TRBV7-9
CASSFPGQGAEAFF
>TRBV6-5
CASSYSSSSFSYEQCF
>TRBV7-3
CASSPTRGSTEAFF
>TRBV28
CASSYRVEGARQPQHF
>TRBV20-1
CSARDMDRGSSGNTIYF
>TRBV12-3/TRBV12-4
CASSATRGSYYGYTF
>TRBV4-2
CASSQDTREQYF
>TRBV4-2
CASSPLDNRGSNYGYTF
>TRBV4-2
CASGSVSSYNSPLHF
>TRBV29-1
CSVEEGGANVLTF